This note documents a single T cell receptor (beta chain) sequence. The specificity of this receptor is unknown. The record has no base qualities; no much larger clone is one base away. The source of the sample is a study of T cells after posttransplantation cyclophosphamide (dated by TCRdb to 2016 to 2017). Background on the whole study: Using TRB sequencing, the study followed how the T cell repertoire reconstituted after myeloablative bone marrow transplantation in which posttransplantation cyclophosphamide served as GVHD prophylaxis. Antigen receptor sequencing covered samples from approximately 32 PTCy-treated patients and approximately 15 of their related bone marrow donors. Blood from all 34 PTCy patients who had 1-year posttransplant specimens underwent TRB sequencing. In 3 patients, up to about 3 additional blood samples taken between 2 and 5.2 years after transplant also underwent TRB sequencing, as did pretransplant blood from a handful of patients. TRA and TRB clonality were tightly correlated in 9 samples, so subsequent TCR analyses focused on TRB only. Public TRB sequences were searched against a database of over 3,600 sequences associated with responses to pathogens, tumor antigens, self-antigens and alloantigens. The paper as a whole reports these results and caveats: Donor-recipient similarity was low at 1-2 months but rose over the first year, and later blood repertoires were often dominated by donor CD8+ memory clones. Across approximately 45 patients, TRB clonality was highly associated with recipient CMV seropositivity and CMV reactivation, and diversity in PTCy patients was similar to diversity in CNI/methotrexate controls. The TRB repertoires of T cells infiltrating skin or the GI tract showed only limited overlap with the TRB repertoires found in blood.

Related bone marrow donors provided peripheral blood samples on the day of marrow donation. Peripheral blood and bone marrow mononuclear cells were isolated by Ficoll-Hypaque density centrifugation and were cryopreserved. The CDR3 covers 16 residues, taking in both the cysteine and the phenylalanine. Solely the CDR3 DNA is kept, with 48 bases framed from the first base. The junction shows trimming of 5 bases on V and 6 bases on J, plus 19 bases between the germline ends. TRB sequencing was run on genomic DNA with either the immunoSEQ assay at survey resolution or the hsTCRB kit. In the original analysis: Initial read processing used immunoSEQ software, and repertoire analyses used the LymphoSeq R package. Clonality was calculated as 1 minus normalized Shannon entropy, and the Gini coefficient was also calculated for each TRB dataset. Phenotypes of unsorted samples were inferred by mapping TRB sequences from sorted subsets of the recipient or donor onto the same recipient's unsorted samples. The source is immuneACCESS, and TCRdb retained only in-frame sequences with V and J called. Part of the clones is not carried over; for the studies checked, unresolved V genes explain less than half of this, and the remainder is unexplained. V and J calls and clone size are given by that table; D and trimming were obtained from the DNA. Here the sample lists 25,000 to 30,000 clones, none seen once only. In total, the top ten clones hold 2.5% to 3.5% of the sample.

The chain is assembled from TRBV12-3 or TRBV12-4 and TRBJ2-2; the D element could tentatively be TRBD1 or TRBD2, as 5 bases agree for each. The sample was PBMCs. The TCR originated in a woman aged 55-69 years in good health, CMV-negative, and a related stem cell transplant donor. The bases read TGTGCCAGCAGTCCCCGGGATAGGGGAACGCCCGGGGAGCTGTTTTTT. This yields the protein CASSPRDRGTPGELFF.